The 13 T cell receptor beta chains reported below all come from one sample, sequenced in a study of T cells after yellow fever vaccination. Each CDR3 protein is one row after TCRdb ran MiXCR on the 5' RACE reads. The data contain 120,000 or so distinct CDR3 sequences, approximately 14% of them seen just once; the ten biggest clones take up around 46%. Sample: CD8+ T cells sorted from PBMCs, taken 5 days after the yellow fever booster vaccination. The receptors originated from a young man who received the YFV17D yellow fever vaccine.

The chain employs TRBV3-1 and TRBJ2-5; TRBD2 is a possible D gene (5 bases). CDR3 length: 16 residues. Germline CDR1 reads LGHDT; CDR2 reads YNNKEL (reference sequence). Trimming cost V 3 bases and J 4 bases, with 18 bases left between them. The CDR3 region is CASSQGRLTSLETQYF. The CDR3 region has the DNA TGTGCCAGCAGCCAGGGGAGACTTACCTCCTTAGAGACCCAGTACTTC.

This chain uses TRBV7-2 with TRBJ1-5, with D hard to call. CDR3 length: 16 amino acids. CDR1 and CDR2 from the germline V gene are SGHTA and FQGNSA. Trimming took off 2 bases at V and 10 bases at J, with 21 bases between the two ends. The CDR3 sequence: CASSLFAYSSDQPQHF. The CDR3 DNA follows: TGTGCCAGCAGCTTATTCGCGTATTCGAGTGACCAACCCCAGCATTTT.

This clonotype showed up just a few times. The CDR3 loop reads CASSYEAEKLFF. CDR3 sequence (DNA): TGTGCCAGCAGTTATGAAGCGGAAAAACTGTTTTTT. The chain carries TRBV6-2 or TRBV6-3 and TRBJ1-4; D remains ambiguous. The CDR3 runs to 12 residues. Germline CDR1 and CDR2: MNHEY and SVGEGT. V dropped 3 bases and J dropped 8 bases, with 7 bases sitting between them.

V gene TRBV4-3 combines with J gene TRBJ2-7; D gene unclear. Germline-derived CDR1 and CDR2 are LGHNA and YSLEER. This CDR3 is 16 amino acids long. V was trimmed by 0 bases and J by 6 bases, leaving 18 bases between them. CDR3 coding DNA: TGCGCCAGCAGCCAAGACGTCCCCGGGTCGACGGGCGAGCAGTACTTC. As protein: CASSQDVPGSTGEQYF.

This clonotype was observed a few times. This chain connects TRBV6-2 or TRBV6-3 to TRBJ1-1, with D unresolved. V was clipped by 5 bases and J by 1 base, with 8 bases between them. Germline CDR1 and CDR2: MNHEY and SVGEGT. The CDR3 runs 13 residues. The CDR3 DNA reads TGTGCCAGCAGTAAGCAGCCGAACACTGAAGCTTTCTTT. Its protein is CASSKQPNTEAFF.

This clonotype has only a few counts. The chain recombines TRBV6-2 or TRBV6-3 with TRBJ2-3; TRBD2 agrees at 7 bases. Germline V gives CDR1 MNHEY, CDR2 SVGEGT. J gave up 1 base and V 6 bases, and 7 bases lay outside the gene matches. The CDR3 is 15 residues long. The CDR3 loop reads CASRKDGLGTDTQYF. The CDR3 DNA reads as TGTGCCAGCAGAAAGGACGGACTAGGCACAGATACGCAGTATTTT.

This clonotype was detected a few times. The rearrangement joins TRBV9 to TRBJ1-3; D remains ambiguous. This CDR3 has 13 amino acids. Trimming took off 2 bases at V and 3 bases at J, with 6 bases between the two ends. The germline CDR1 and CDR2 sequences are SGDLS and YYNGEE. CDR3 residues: CASSVGGGNTIYF. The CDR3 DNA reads TGTGCCAGCAGCGTCGGCGGTGGAAACACCATATATTTT.

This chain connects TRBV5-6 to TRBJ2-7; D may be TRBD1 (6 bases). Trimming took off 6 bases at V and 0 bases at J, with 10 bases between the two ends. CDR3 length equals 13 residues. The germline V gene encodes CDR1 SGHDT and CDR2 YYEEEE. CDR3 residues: CASNSDSSYEQYF. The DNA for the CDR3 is TGTGCCAGCAACTCGGACAGCTCCTACGAGCAGTACTTC.

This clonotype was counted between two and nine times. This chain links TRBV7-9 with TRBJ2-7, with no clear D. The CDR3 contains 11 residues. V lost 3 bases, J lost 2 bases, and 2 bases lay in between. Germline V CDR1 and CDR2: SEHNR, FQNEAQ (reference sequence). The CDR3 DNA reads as TGTGCCAGCAGCTTGACCTACGAGCAGTACGTC. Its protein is CASSLTYEQYV.

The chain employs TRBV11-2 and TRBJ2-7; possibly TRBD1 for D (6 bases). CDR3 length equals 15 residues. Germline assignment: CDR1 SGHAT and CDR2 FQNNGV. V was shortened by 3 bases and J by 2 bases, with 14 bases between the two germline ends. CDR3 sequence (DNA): TGTGCCAGCAGCTTTATCACAGGGATTACCTACGAGCAGTACGTC. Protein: CASSFITGITYEQYV.

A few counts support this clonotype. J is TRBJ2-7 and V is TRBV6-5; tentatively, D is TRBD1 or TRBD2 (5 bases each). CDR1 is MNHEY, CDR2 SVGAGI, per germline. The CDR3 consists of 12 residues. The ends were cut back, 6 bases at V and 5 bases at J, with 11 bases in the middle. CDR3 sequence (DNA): TGTGCCAGCAGACTCCTGGGGGACGAGCAGTACGTC. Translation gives CASRLLGDEQYV.

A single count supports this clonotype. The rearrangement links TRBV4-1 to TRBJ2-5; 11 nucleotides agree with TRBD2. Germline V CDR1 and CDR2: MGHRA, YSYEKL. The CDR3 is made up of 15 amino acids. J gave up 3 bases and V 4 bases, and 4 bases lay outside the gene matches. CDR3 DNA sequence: TGCGCCAGCAGCCCACAGACTAGCGGGGAAGAGACCCAGTACTTC. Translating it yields CASSPQTSGEETQYF.

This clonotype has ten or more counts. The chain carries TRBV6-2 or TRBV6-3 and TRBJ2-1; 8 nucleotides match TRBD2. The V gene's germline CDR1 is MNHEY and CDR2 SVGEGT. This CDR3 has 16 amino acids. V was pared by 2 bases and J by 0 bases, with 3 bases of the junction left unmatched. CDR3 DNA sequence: TGTGCCAGCAGTTACGGGACTAGAGACTCCTACAATGAGCAGTTCTTC. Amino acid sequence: CASSYGTRDSYNEQFF.